The rows below give T cell receptor beta chains drawn from one sample of a study of OX40 agonist ivuxolimab in advanced cancers. The repertoire was sequenced with immunoSEQ multiplex PCR; TCRdb's copy has only in-frame clones and lacks some. In the table there are 100,000 or so clones, 85% to 90% of which are singletons. The material sequenced was CD4+ or CD8+ T cells sorted from blood, taken in a trial of the OX40 agonist ivuxolimab. The receptors here all came from an adult with an advanced solid tumor such as melanoma, head and neck, liver or kidney cancer. The CDR3 runs from the conserved cysteine through the conserved F or W. D genes are given only for firm matches. Expanded clones are given a class, and other clones once, few, many or no size at all.

j_call v_call d_call clone_size cdr3_aa cdr3_nt
TRBJ1-1 TRBV23-1 . . CASSRWDPFRRNTEAFF TGCGCCAGCAGCCGTTGGGACCCATTTCGAAGGAACACTGAAGCTTTCTTT
TRBJ2-7 TRBV2 TRBD1 . CASRTVGTGAYEQYF TGTGCCAGCAGGACGGTGGGGACAGGGGCCTACGAGCAGTACTTC
TRBJ1-1 TRBV19 . . CASSFGGTEAFF TGTGCCAGTAGTTTTGGCGGTACTGAAGCTTTCTTT
TRBJ2-7 TRBV11-2 . . CASSLKDGAVWQYF TGTGCCAGCAGCTTAAAGGACGGGGCGGTATGGCAGTACTTC
TRBJ1-1 TRBV30 . few CASQTGFLAEAFF TGTGCCTCCCAGACGGGGTTTTTAGCTGAAGCTTTCTTT
TRBJ2-1 TRBV5-6 . . CASSADMSSYNEQFF TGTGCCAGCAGCGCCGATATGAGCTCCTACAATGAGCAGTTCTTC
TRBJ1-6 TRBV15 . . CATSRRTPNSPLHF TGTGCCACCAGCAGGAGGACTCCGAATTCACCCCTCCACTTT
TRBJ1-1 TRBV13 . . CASSYPGNTEAFF TGTGCCAGCAGCTATCCAGGGAACACTGAAGCTTTCTTT
TRBJ2-7 TRBV4-3 . . CASSQGLQGYEQYF TGCGCCAGCAGCCAAGGTTTACAGGGATACGAGCAGTACTTC
TRBJ1-3 TRBV11-3 . . CASSLGGTLEGNTIYF TGTGCCAGCAGCTTAGGCGGGACACTTGAAGGAAACACCATATATTTT
TRBJ2-1 TRBV6-1 . . CASSPGSYNEQFF TGTGCCAGCAGCCCCGGGTCCTACAATGAGCAGTTCTTC
TRBJ1-5 TRBV5-8 TRBD1 . CASSLVGQGHQPQHF TGTGCCAGCAGCTTGGTGGGACAGGGTCATCAGCCCCAGCATTTT
TRBJ2-5 TRBV6-7 . few CASNPRGEGTQYF TGTGCCAGCAACCCCAGGGGGGAAGGGACCCAGTACTTC
TRBJ1-2 TRBV4-1 . many CASSQEERSLNYGYTF TGCGCCAGCAGCCAAGAGGAGCGGTCCCTTAACTATGGCTACACCTTC
TRBJ2-5 TRBV7-9 . . CASSLPGQETQYF TGTGCCAGCAGCTTACCGGGACAAGAGACCCAGTACTTC
TRBJ2-7 TRBV11-1 TRBD2 once CASSFGTSGSYEQYF TGTGCCAGCAGCTTCGGAACTAGCGGCTCCTACGAGCAGTACTTC
TRBJ2-7 TRBV2 . . CASRGRAGEQYF TGTGCCAGCAGGGGTAGGGCGGGAGAGCAGTACTTC
TRBJ2-6 TRBV19 . . CASRSGSSGANVLTF TGTGCCAGTAGAAGCGGCAGCTCTGGGGCCAACGTCCTGACTTTC
TRBJ2-3 TRBV7-6 . . CASSLGPTDTQYF TGTGCCAGCAGCTTAGGGCCAACAGATACGCAGTATTTT
TRBJ2-3 TRBV27 . . CASSFTASTDTQYF TGTGCCAGCAGTTTCACGGCTAGCACAGATACGCAGTATTTT
TRBJ1-1 TRBV6-5 . . CASSATGSGNTEAFF TGTGCCAGCAGTGCTACAGGGTCGGGGAACACTGAAGCTTTCTTT
TRBJ2-7 TRBV18 TRBD1 . CASSLFTRRGQGSSYEQYF TGTGCCAGCTCACTTTTCACGCGTCGAGGACAGGGGAGCTCCTACGAGCAGTACTTC
TRBJ1-2 TRBV19 . few CASALGANYGYTF TGTGCCAGCGCCCTCGGTGCTAACTATGGCTACACCTTC
TRBJ2-5 TRBV2 . . CASSVQDTQETQYF TGTGCCAGCAGTGTTCAGGACACACAAGAGACCCAGTACTTC
TRBJ2-4 TRBV5-6 . . CASSRGTADIQYF TGTGCCAGCAGCAGGGGGACTGCCGACATTCAGTACTTC
TRBJ2-4 TRBV6-6 . once CASSYRAGIAKNIQYF TGTGCCAGCAGTTACAGGGCGGGGATAGCCAAAAACATTCAGTACTTC
TRBJ1-4 TRBV18 . . CASSPDGQTSTNEKLFF TGTGCCAGCTCTCCTGATGGACAGACGTCAACTAATGAAAAACTGTTTTTT
TRBJ2-1 TRBV7-9 . . CASSLLWRDLTYNEQFF TGTGCCAGCAGCTTATTATGGCGTGACCTTACCTACAATGAGCAGTTCTTC
TRBJ1-2 TRBV7-9 . . CASSLAGDGYTF TGTGCCAGCAGCTTAGCAGGGGATGGCTACACCTTC
TRBJ2-1 TRBV12-5 TRBD1 . CASGFGTGGNSYNEQFF TGTGCTAGTGGTTTTGGGACAGGGGGGAACTCCTACAATGAGCAGTTCTTC
TRBJ2-1 TRBV5-1 TRBD2 once CASSLLGGRALEQFF TGCGCCAGCAGCTTGTTAGGCGGGAGGGCCCTTGAGCAGTTCTTC